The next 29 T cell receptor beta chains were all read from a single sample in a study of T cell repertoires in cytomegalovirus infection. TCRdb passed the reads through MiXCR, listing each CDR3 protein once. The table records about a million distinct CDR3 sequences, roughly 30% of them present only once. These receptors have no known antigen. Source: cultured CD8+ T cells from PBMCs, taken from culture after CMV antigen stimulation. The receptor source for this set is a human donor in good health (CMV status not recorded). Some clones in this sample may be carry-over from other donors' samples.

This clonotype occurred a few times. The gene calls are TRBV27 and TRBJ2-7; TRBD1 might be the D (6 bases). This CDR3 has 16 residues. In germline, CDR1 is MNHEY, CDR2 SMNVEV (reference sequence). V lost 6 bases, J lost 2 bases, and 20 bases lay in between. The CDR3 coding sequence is TGTGCCAGCAGCCGTCTAGGGGGAGAGGTGACCTACGAGCAGTACGTC. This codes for CASSRLGGEVTYEQYV.

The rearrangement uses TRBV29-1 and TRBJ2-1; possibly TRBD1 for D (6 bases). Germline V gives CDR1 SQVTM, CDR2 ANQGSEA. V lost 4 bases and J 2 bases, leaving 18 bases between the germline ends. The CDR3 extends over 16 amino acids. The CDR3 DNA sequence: TGCAGCGTTGTCCTATTTGAACAGGGAACCTACAATGAGCAGTTCTTC. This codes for CSVVLFEQGTYNEQFF.

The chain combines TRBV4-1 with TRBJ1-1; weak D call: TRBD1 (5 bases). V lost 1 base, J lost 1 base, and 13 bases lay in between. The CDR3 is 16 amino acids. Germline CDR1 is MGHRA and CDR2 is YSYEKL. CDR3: CASSQAPGGENTEAFF. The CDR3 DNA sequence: TGCGCCAGCAGCCAAGCCCCTGGGGGGGAGAACACTGAAGCTTTCTTT.

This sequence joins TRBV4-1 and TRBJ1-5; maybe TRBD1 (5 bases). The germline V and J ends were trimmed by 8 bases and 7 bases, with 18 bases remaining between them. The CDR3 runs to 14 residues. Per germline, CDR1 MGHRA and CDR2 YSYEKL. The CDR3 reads CASAKVGERQPQHF. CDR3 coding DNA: TGCGCCAGCGCTAAGGTAGGGGAGAGGCAGCCCCAGCATTTT.

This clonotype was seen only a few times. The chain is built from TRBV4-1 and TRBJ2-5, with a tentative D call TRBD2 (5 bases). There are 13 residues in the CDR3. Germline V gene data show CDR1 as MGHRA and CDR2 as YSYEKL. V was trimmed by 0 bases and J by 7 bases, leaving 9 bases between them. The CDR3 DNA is TGCGCCAGCAGCCAAGATCCGGGGTGGACCCAGTACTTC. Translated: CASSQDPGWTQYF.

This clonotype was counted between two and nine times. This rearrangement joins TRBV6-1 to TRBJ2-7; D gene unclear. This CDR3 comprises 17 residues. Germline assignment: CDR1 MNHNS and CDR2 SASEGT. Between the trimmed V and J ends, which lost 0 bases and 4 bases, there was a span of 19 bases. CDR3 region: CASSEAPHSRPLYEQYV. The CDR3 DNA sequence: TGTGCCAGCAGTGAAGCGCCCCACAGTCGCCCTTTATACGAGCAGTACGTC.

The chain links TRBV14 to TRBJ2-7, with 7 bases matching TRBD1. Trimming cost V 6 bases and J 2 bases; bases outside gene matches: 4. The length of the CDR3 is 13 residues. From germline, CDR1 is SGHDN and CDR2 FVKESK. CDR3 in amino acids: CASSEDRAYEQYF. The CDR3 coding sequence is TGTGCCAGCAGTGAAGACAGGGCCTACGAGCAGTACTTC.

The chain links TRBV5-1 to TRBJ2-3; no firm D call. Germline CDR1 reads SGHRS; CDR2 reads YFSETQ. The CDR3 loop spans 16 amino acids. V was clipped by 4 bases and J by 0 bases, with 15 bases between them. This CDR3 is CASSQVPVTSTDTQYF. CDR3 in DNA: TGCGCCAGCAGCCAGGTTCCAGTTACTAGCACAGATACGCAGTATTTT.

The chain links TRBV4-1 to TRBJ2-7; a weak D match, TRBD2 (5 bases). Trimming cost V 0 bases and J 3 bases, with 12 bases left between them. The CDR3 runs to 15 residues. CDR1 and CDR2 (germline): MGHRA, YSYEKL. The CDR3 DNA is TGCGCCAGCAGCCAAGAGTCCCTCCGGGGCTACGAGCAGTACTTC. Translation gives CASSQESLRGYEQYF.

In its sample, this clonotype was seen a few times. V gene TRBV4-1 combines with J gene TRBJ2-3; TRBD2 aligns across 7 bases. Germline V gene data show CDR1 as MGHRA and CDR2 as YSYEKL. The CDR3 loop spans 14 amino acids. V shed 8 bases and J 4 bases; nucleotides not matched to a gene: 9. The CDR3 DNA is TGCGCCAGCCAAGAACTAGCGCTCGCAGATACGCAGTATTTT. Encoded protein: CASQELALADTQYF.

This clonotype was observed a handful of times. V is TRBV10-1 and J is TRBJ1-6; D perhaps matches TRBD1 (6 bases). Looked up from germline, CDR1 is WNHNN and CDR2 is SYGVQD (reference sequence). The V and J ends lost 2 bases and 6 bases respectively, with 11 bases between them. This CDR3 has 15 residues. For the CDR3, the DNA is TGCGCCAGCAGTGAGAAGTCAGGGGTTAATTCACCCCTCCACTTT. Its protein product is CASSEKSGVNSPLHF.

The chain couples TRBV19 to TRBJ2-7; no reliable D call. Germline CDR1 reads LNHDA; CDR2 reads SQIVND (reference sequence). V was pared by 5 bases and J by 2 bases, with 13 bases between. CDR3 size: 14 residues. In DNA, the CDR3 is TGTGCCAGTAGTTTCTTTGGCAAAACCTACGAGCAGTACTTC. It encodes CASSFFGKTYEQYF.

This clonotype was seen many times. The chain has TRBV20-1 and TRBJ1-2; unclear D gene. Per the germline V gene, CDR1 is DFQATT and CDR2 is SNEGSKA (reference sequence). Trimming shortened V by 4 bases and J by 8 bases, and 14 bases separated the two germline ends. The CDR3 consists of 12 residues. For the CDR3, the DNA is TGCAGTGCTACCCCGACGGCGGGCGGCTACACCTTC. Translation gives CSATPTAGGYTF.

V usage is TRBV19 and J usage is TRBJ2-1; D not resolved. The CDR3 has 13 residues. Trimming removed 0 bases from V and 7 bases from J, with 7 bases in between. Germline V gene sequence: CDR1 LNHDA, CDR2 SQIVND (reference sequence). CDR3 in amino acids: CASSIESPNEQFF. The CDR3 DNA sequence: TGTGCCAGTAGTATAGAATCCCCGAATGAGCAGTTCTTC.

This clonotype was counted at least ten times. The CDR3 reads CASTPDRTFSYNEQFF. DNA for the CDR3: TGTGCCAGCACCCCGGACCGCACCTTCTCCTACAATGAGCAGTTCTTC. The chain couples TRBV7-4 to TRBJ2-1; no definite D call. CDR3 length equals 16 residues. CDR1 and CDR2 (germline): SGHVT, SQSDAQ. Trimming pared 7 bases from V and 0 bases from J, leaving 16 bases between.

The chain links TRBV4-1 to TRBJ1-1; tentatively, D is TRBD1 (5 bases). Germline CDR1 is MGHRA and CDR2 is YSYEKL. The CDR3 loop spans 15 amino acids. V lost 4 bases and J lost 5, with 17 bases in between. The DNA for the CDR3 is TGCGCCAGCAGCCTGAACCCTCGGGGGGAAACTGAAGCTTTCTTT. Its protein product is CASSLNPRGETEAFF.

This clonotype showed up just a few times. CDR3 amino acids: CASSLGRDSYGYTF. CDR3 nucleotide sequence: TGTGCCAGCAGCTTGGGCCGGGACAGCTATGGCTACACCTTC. V is TRBV5-5 and J is TRBJ1-2, with TRBD1 identical over 7 bases. Germline V gene data show CDR1 as SGHKS and CDR2 as YYEKEE (reference sequence). The CDR3 runs to 14 residues. J was trimmed by 4 bases and V by 0 bases; bases with no gene match: 3.

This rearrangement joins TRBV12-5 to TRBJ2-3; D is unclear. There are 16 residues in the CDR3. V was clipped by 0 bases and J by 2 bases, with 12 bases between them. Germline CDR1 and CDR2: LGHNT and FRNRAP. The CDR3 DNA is TGTGCTAGTGGTTTGGTAGCCGGTAGTTTCACAGATACGCAGTATTTT. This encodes CASGLVAGSFTDTQYF.

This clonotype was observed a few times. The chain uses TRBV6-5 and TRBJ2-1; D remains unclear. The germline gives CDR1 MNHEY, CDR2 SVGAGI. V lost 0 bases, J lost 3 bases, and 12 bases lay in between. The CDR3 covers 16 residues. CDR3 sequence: CASSYSMGTFYNEQFF. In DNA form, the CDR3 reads TGTGCCAGCAGTTACTCGATGGGCACCTTCTACAATGAGCAGTTCTTC.

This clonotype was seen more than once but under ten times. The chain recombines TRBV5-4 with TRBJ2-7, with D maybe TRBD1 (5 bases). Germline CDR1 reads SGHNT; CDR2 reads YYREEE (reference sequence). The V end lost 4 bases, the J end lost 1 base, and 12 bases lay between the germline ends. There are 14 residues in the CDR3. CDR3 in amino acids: CASSDRPNSYEQYV. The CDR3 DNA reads TGTGCCAGCAGCGACAGACCGAATTCCTACGAGCAGTACGTC.

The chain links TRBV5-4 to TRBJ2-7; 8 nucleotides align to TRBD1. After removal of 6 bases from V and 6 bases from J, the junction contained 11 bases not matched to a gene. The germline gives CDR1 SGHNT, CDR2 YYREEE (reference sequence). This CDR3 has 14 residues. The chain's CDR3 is CASTNRGSTGEQYV. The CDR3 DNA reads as TGTGCCAGCACCAACAGGGGGTCGACTGGCGAGCAGTACGTC.

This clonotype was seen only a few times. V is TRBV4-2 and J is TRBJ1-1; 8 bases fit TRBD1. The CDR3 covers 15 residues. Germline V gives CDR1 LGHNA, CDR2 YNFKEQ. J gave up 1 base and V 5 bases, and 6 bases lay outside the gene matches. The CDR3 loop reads CASSARDRTNTEAFF. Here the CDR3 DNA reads TGTGCCAGCAGCGCAAGGGACAGGACGAACACTGAAGCTTTCTTT.

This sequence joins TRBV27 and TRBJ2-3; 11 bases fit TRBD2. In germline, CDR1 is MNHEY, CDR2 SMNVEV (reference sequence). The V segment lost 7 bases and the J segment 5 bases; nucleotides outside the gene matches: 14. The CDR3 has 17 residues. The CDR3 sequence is CASMLLTSGGGGDTQYF. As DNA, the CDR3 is TGTGCCAGCATGCTTCTAACTAGCGGGGGAGGAGGAGATACGCAGTATTTT.

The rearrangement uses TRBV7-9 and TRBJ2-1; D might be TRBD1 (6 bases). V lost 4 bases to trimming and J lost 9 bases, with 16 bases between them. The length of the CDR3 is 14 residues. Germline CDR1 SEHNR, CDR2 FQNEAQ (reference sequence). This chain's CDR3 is CASSSMTGLGEQFF. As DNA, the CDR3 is TGTGCCAGCAGCTCGATGACAGGCCTCGGTGAGCAGTTCTTC.

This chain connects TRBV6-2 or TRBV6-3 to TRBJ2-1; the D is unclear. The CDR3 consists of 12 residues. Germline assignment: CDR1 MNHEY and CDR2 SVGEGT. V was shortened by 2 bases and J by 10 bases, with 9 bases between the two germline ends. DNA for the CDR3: TGTGCCAGCAGTTACCCCTCTGAGGAGCAGTTCTTC. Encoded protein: CASSYPSEEQFF.

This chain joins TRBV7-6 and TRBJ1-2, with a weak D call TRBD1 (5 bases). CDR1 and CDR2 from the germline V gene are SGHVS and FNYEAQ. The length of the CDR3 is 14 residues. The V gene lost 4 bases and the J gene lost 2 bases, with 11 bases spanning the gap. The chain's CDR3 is CASSSRAVNYGYTF. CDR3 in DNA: TGTGCCAGCAGCTCCAGGGCTGTCAACTATGGCTACACCTTC.

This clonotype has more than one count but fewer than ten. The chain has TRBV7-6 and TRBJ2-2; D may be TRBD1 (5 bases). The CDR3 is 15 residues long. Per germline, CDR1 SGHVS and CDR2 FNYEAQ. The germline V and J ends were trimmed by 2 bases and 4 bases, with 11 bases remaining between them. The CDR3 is CASSLRGFGTGELFF. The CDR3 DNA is TGTGCCAGCAGCTTAAGGGGATTCGGCACCGGGGAGCTGTTTTTT.

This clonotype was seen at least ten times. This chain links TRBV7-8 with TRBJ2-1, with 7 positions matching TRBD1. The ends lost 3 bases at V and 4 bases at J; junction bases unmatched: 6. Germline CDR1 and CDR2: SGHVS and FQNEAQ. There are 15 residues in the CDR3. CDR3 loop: CASSFPGQKYNEQFF. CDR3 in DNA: TGTGCCAGCAGCTTCCCGGGACAGAAATACAATGAGCAGTTCTTC. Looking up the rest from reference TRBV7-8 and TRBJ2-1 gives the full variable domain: GAGVSQSPRYKVAKRGQDVALRCDPISGHVSLFWYQQALGQGPEFLTYFQNEAQLDKSGLPSDRFFAERPEGSVSTLKIQRTQQEDSAVYLCASSFPGQKYNEQFFGPGTRLTVL.

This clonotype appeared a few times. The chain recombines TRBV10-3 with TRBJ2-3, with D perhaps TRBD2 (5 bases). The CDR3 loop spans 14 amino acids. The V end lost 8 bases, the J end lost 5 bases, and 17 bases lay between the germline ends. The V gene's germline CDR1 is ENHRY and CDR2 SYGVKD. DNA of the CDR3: TGTGCCATCTCCCCAGGCGGAGGCATAGATACGCAGTATTTT. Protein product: CAISPGGGIDTQYF.